Listed below are T cell receptor beta chains from one sample, sequenced in a study of sequential checkpoint blockade in melanoma. TCRdb's copy holds only in-frame clones and misses some; the assay was immunoSEQ multiplex PCR. The sample includes about 5,100 clones, under 45% of them seen just once. The sequencing used tumor tissue (inferred from file names), collected from a patient given nivolumab and ipilimumab in sequence. These receptors all stem from a human donor with melanoma. CDR3s leave out the opening cysteine and the closing phenylalanine or tryptophan. Each record gives: V gene, CDR3 protein.

TRBV29-1,SASPTSTSSYEQY
TRBV6-8,ASSSTGYGYT
TRBV10-3,AISEAVSRSYEQY
TRBV18,ASSPILADPQF
TRBV16,ASSQSLGYTEAF
TRBV30,AWGGIPSEKLF
TRBV30,AWEGQMNTEAF
TRBV5-1,ASSLSDSGNTIY
TRBV19,ASSTRTSGRYQETQY
TRBV30,AWSVSSPAHGQY
TRBV12-5,ASLGGYTEAF
TRBV11-3,ASSLRGRNYGYT
TRBV5-1,ASSHTNRAYEQY
TRBV14,ASSQRLGRGETQY
TRBV19,ASSDWSTDTQY
TRBV19,ASSIVASLKAF
TRBV6-8,ASSKTPRGTQY
TRBV19,ASYTGFGEKLF
TRBV7-7,ASSQLDGDQPYEQY
TRBV15,ATSRVGTPKQPQH
TRBV19,ASSTDYSDTDTQY
TRBV6-8,ASSWSQKYGYT
TRBV19,ASSIGFGGVNQPQH
TRBV28,ASRPRGNYGYT
TRBV9,ASSVAPNTEAF
TRBV11-3,ASSFLNREDYGYT
TRBV28,ASSLRPSGGTGELF
TRBV5-1,ASSQDVPAGVAKNIQY
TRBV5-1,ASSLDPGGLYNEQF
TRBV29-1,SVDRGSTEAF
TRBV14,ASSQDGAGRETQY
TRBV11-3,ASSSASGTKTQY
TRBV2,ASGGTYTSTDTQY
TRBV14,ASRVVGRGLEQF
TRBV6-7,ASKTRLAEGQETQY
TRBV11-3,ASSLSWGAGEKLF
TRBV4-1,ASSHNAGLASPVRY
TRBV11-3,ASSPPLMTDTQY
TRBV28,ASTGGDSGYNEQF
TRBV30,AWSVHREREGF
TRBV19,ASSSTGSSYNEQF
TRBV6-8,ASSYFRDTGELF